A single sample is the source of the 16 T cell receptor beta chains below, sequenced in a study of blood T cell repertoires in COVID-19. Data came from immunoSEQ multiplex PCR; TCRdb stores just in-frame clones and leaves some out. The table shows approximately 34,000 clones, with about 90% occurring only once. Sequencing was performed on peripheral blood. These receptors were taken from a human donor in a cohort sampled during active COVID-19.

This chain joins TRBV6-5 and TRBJ1-1; D is undetermined. Trimming shortened V by 0 bases and J by 8 bases, and 16 bases separated the two germline ends. Germline V gene sequence: CDR1 MNHEY, CDR2 SVGAGI. The CDR3 has 15 residues. The DNA of the CDR3 is TGTGCCAGCAGTTACTCGACTGAGGGTGCTTGGGAAGCTTTCTTT. This sequence encodes CASSYSTEGAWEAFF.

The chain couples TRBV28 to TRBJ2-7; 7 bases are a match to TRBD1. The CDR3 is 15 amino acids. The V gene's germline CDR1 is MDHEN and CDR2 SYDVKM. The J segment lost 3 bases and the V segment lost 3 bases, leaving 8 bases of the junction unmatched. The chain's CDR3 is CASSLSGQVNYEQYF. The CDR3 DNA reads TGTGCCAGCAGTTTGTCCGGACAGGTGAACTACGAGCAGTACTTC.

The chain carries TRBV13 and TRBJ2-1, with 9 bases matching TRBD1. Per the germline V gene, CDR1 is PRHDT and CDR2 is FYEKMQ (reference sequence). The CDR3 covers 17 residues. Losses at the gene ends were 5 bases for V and 4 bases for J; bases not matched to a gene: 12. The CDR3 protein is CASSQSRDRALYNEQFF. CDR3 DNA: TGTGCCAGCAGCCAATCCCGGGACAGGGCCCTTTACAATGAGCAGTTCTTC.

This chain connects TRBV30 to TRBJ2-5, with D possibly being TRBD2 (7 bases). The CDR3 loop spans 14 amino acids. The V end was cut by 7 bases, the J end by 6 bases, with 21 bases between. Germline V gene sequence: CDR1 GTSNPN, CDR2 SVGIG (reference sequence). The CDR3 coding sequence is TGTGCCTTAAACGTCGAGGGGGGGAGAAAGACCCAGTACTTC. Amino acid sequence: CALNVEGGRKTQYF. The variable domain in full, completed from reference TRBV30 and TRBJ2-5, reads SQTIHQWPATLVQPVGSPLSLECTVEGTSNPNLYWYRQAAGRGLQLLFYSVGIGQISSEVPQNLSASRPQDRQFILSSKKLLLSDSGFYLCALNVEGGRKTQYFGPGTRLLVL.

The chain recombines TRBV19 with TRBJ2-7; D is perhaps TRBD1 (6 bases). V shed 6 bases and J shed 3 bases, with 12 bases lying between them. This CDR3 is built from 13 residues. Germline V CDR1 and CDR2: LNHDA, SQIVND (reference sequence). The CDR3 DNA reads TGTGCCAGTAGCCGTACAGGGTACTACGAGCAGTACTTC. It specifies CASSRTGYYEQYF.

The chain links TRBV6-2 or TRBV6-3 to TRBJ1-5, with a weak D call TRBD1 (5 bases). CDR1 is MNHEY and CDR2 is SVGEGT in the germline V gene. V dropped 4 bases and J dropped 7 bases, with 17 bases sitting between them. The CDR3 has 15 residues. Here the CDR3 DNA reads TGTGCCAGCAGTTCCTTCGACAGACTTCGACAGCCCCAGCATTTT. Residues: CASSSFDRLRQPQHF.

This clone was seen once. This rearrangement joins TRBV27 to TRBJ2-3, with TRBD2 identical over 9 bases. Germline loops: CDR1 MNHEY, CDR2 SMNVEV (reference sequence). The J segment lost 0 bases and the V segment lost 5 bases, leaving 12 bases of the junction unmatched. The CDR3 covers 18 residues. The CDR3 reads CASSLLRLAGISTDTQYF. CDR3 nucleotides: TGTGCCAGCAGTCTCCTTCGGCTAGCGGGGATTAGCACAGATACGCAGTATTTT.

This chain connects TRBV15 to TRBJ1-6, with TRBD1 identical over 9 bases. The CDR3 is 14 residues long. Germline V gene lookup returns CDR1 LNHNV and CDR2 YYDKDF (reference sequence). Unmatched junction bases numbered 4, after V lost 3 bases and J lost 10 bases. In DNA form, the CDR3 reads TGTGCCACCAGCAGGGACAGGGGCATCTCACCCCTCCACTTT. This encodes CATSRDRGISPLHF.

This clone was picked up one time. V and J are TRBV10-3 and TRBJ1-4, with D possibly TRBD1 on 5 matching bases. The V gene lost 2 bases and the J gene lost 4 bases, with 20 bases spanning the gap. The length of the CDR3 is 18 residues. Germline loops: CDR1 ENHRY, CDR2 SYGVKD. CDR3 sequence: CAISEIRDSGSGNEKLFF. DNA of the CDR3: TGTGCCATCAGTGAGATTAGGGACTCCGGTTCGGGTAATGAAAAACTGTTTTTT.

The rearrangement uses TRBV24-1 and TRBJ2-6, with 9 bases that match TRBD1. V lost 4 bases, J lost 3 bases, and 3 bases stayed unmatched. The length of the CDR3 is 16 residues. Per the germline V gene, CDR1 is KGHDR and CDR2 is SFDVKD. CDR3 nucleotides: TGTGCCACCAGTGAACAGGGGGCTGGTGGGGCCAACGTCCTGACTTTC. This gives the protein CATSEQGAGGANVLTF.

The chain is built from TRBV7-3 and TRBJ2-3; D not resolved. Germline V gene data show CDR1 as SGHTA and CDR2 as FQGTGA. Trimming stripped 2 bases from V and 6 bases from J, with 15 bases between. The CDR3 runs 15 residues. The CDR3 nucleotides read TGTGCCAGCAGCTTAGGAGAATTGGTATCCGATACGCAGTATTTT. Its protein is CASSLGELVSDTQYF.

The CDR3 bases are TGTGCCAGCAGCCCTAGCGGGAGGTACGAGCAGTACTTC. It yields the protein CASSPSGRYEQYF. The rearrangement uses TRBV3-1 (or the pseudogene TRBV3-2) and TRBJ2-7, with 11 bases matching TRBD2. Germline CDR1 reads LGHDT; CDR2 reads YNNKEL (reference sequence). The CDR3 has 13 amino acids. Trimming took 4 bases from V and 4 from J; bases not matched to a gene: 0.

The chain links TRBV7-2 to TRBJ1-2; 10 bases align to TRBD1. This CDR3 spans 15 amino acids. V shed 5 bases and J 4 bases; nucleotides not matched to a gene: 7. Germline CDR1 SGHTA, CDR2 FQGNSA. CDR3 DNA: TGTGCCAGCAGCCCGGGGACAGGGGCGGGCTATGGCTACACCTTC. This encodes CASSPGTGAGYGYTF.

The genes are TRBV28 and TRBJ1-1; 7 bases fit TRBD1. V lost 8 bases and J lost 5; bases outside the gene matches: 14. Germline lookup yields CDR1 MDHEN and CDR2 SYDVKM. CDR3 length equals 15 residues. CDR3: CASGGPPGGRTEAFF. Here the CDR3 DNA reads TGTGCCAGCGGAGGACCCCCAGGGGGACGGACTGAAGCTTTCTTT.

This clone has just a few counts. The J gene is TRBJ1-1, the V gene TRBV2, with a weak D call TRBD1 (5 bases). Germline CDR1 SNHLY, CDR2 FYNNEI. V was cut by 6 bases and J by 5 bases, with 16 bases left in between. The CDR3 runs 14 residues. The CDR3 DNA follows: TGTGCCAGCAGGTTACAAGTTTCAGGGACTGAAGCTTTCTTT. Protein sequence: CASRLQVSGTEAFF.

J is TRBJ2-7 and V is TRBV11-2; the D gene is possibly TRBD1 (6 bases). Germline V CDR1 and CDR2: SGHAT, FQNNGV. The germline V and J ends were trimmed by 2 bases and 2 bases, with 13 bases remaining between them. CDR3 length equals 15 residues. In nucleotides, the CDR3 is TGTGCCAGCAGCTTAACTAGAGGGGGAGCCTACGAGCAGTACTTC. This encodes CASSLTRGGAYEQYF.